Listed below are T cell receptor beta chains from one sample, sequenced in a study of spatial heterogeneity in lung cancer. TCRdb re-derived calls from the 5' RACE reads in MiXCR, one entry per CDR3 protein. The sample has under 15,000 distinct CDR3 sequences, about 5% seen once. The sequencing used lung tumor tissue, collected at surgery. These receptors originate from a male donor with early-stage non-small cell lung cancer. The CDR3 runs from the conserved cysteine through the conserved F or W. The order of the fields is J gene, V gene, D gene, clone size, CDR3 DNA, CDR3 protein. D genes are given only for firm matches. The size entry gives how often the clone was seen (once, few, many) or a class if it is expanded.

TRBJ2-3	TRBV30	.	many	TGTGCCTGGACGAGGGGGATATCAGATACGCAGTATTTT	CAWTRGISDTQYF
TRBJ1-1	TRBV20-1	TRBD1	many	TGCAGTGCTAAACAACAGGGGACTGAAGCTTTCTTT	CSAKQQGTEAFF
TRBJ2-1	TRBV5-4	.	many	TGTGCCAGCAGCTCACCCACGGGGGGCCGTTCAAATGAGCAGTTCTTC	CASSSPTGGRSNEQFF
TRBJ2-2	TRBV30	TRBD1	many	TGTGCCTGGAGAGGGGACAGTTACACCGGGGAGCTGTTTTTT	CAWRGDSYTGELFF
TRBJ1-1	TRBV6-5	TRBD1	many	TGTGCCAGCAGTGACAGGGCGAACACTGAAGCTTTCTTT	CASSDRANTEAFF
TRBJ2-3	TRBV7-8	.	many	TGTGCCAGCAGGCCAATTCGGGGTATAGATACGCAGTATTTT	CASRPIRGIDTQYF
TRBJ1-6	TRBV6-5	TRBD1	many	TGTGCCAGCAGGCCACCGACAGGGACTAGTTCACCCCTCCACTTT	CASRPPTGTSSPLHF
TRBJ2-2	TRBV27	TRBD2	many	TGTGCCAGCAGTTTATCAATCCATACGGGGGGCGGGGAGCTGTTTTTT	CASSLSIHTGGGELFF
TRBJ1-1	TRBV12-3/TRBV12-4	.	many	TGTGCCAGCAGTCGGACATCAACTGAAGCTTTCTTT	CASSRTSTEAFF
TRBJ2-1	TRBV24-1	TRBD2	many	TGTGCCACCAGTGGAGGGTTAGCGGGAGGTTTGGATGAGCAGTTCTTC	CATSGGLAGGLDEQFF
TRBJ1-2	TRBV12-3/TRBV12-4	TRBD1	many	TGTGCCAGCAGCCAACAGGGGATCTATGGCTACACCTTC	CASSQQGIYGYTF
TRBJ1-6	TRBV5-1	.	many	TGCGCCAGCAGCTTGGGGAGGGCCCGAAGTTCACCCCTCCACTTT	CASSLGRARSSPLHF
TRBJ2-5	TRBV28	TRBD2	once	TGTGCCAGCAGTTTAGAGAGACTAGCGGGCCCCGAGACCCAGTACTTC	CASSLERLAGPETQYF
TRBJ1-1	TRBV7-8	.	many	TGTGCCAGCAGCCCCCAGGGGATTGAAGCTTTCTTT	CASSPQGIEAFF
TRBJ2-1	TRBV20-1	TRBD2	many	TGCAGTGCTAGAAAAGTCAGCGGGAGGATTAATGAGCAGTTCTTC	CSARKVSGRINEQFF
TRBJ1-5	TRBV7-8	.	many	TGTGCCAGCAGCCAAACCGTAGGACAGTATCAGCCCCAGCATTTT	CASSQTVGQYQPQHF
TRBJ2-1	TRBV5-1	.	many	TGCGCCAGCAGCTTGATCGCGGCCAATGAGCAGTTCTTC	CASSLIAANEQFF
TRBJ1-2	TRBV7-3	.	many	TGTGCCAGCAGCTTAACGTTCGATAGCAGCGGCTACACCTTC	CASSLTFDSSGYTF
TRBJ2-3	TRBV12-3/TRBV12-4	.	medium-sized	TGTGCCAGCAGTTGGGGGGATACGCAGTATTTT	CASSWGDTQYF
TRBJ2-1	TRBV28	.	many	TGTGCCAGCAACGGCTACAATGAGCAGTTCTTC	CASNGYNEQFF
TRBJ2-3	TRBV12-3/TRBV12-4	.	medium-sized	TGTGCCAGCAGTGACGGCGCGGATACGCAGTATTTT	CASSDGADTQYF
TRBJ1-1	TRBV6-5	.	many	TGTGCCAGCAGTTACTCGCGTGACAACACTGAAGCTTTCTTT	CASSYSRDNTEAFF